This TCR beta chain was recovered during a study of siplizumab effects on memory and regulatory T cells. Clones were read by immunoSEQ multiplex PCR, and TCRdb kept only the in-frame ones, dropping some. The sample consists of approximately 110,000 clones, 92% of them appearing once. Germline CDR1 MNHEY, CDR2 SMNVEV (reference sequence). Losses at the gene ends were 9 bases for V and 0 bases for J; bases not matched to a gene: 9. CDR3 length: 17 amino acids. The rearrangement uses TRBV27 and TRBJ2-3; 13 positions match TRBD2. Specimen: Tregs sorted from blood. The receptor was derived from a human donor in good health. The CDR3 region has the DNA TGTGCCAGTTCCAGATTGGGACTAGCGGGGAGCACAGATACGCAGTATTTT. It codes for CASSRLGLAGSTDTQYF.